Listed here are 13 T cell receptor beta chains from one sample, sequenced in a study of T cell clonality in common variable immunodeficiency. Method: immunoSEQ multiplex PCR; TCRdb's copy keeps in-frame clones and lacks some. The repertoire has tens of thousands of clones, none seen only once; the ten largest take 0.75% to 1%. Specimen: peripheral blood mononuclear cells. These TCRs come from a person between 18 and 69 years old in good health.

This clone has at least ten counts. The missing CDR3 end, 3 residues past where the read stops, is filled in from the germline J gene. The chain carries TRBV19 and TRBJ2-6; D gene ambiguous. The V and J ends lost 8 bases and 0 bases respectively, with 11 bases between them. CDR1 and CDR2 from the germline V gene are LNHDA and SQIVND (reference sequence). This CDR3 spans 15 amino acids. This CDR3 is CASRSAASGANVLTF. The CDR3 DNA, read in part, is TGTGCCAGTCGGTCTGCGGCCTCTGGGGCCAACGTC.

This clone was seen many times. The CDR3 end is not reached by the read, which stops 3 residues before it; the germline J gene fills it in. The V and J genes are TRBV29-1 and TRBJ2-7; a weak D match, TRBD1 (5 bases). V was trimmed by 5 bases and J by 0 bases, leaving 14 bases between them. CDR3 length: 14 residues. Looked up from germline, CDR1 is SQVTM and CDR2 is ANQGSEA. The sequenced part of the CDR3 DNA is TGCAGCGTTATCCAGGGTACAGGCTCCTACGAG. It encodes CSVIQGTGSYE. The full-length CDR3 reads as CSVIQGTGSYEQYF.

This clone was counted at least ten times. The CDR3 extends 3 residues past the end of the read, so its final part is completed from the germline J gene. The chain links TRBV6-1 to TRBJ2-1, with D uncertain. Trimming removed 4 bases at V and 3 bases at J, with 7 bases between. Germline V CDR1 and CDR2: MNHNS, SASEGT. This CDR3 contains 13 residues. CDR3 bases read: TGTGCCAGCAGTGTCCAGATCTACAATGAG. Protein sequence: CASSVQIYNE. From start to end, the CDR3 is CASSVQIYNEQFF.

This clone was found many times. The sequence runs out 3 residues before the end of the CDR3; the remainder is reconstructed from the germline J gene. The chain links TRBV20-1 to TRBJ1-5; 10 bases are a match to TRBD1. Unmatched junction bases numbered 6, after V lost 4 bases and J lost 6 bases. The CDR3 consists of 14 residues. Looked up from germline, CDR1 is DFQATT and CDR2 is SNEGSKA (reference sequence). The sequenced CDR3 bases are TGCAGTGCTACGGGACAGGGGAGAGTTCAGCCC. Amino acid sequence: CSATGQGRVQP. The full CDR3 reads CSATGQGRVQPQHF.

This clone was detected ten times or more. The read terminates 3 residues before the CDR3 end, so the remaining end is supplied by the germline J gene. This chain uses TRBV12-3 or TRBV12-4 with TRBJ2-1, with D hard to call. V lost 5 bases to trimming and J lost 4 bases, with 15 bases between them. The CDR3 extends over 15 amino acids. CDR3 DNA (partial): TGTGCCAGCAGTGTCAGTGTTTCCCCTTACAATGAG. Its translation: CASSVSVSPYNE. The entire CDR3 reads CASSVSVSPYNEQFF.

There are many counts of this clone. The CDR3: CSVVFGGGSNQPQHF. The sequenced part of the CDR3 DNA is TGCAGCGTTGTTTTTGGGGGCGGGAGCAATCAGCCC. This rearrangement joins TRBV29-1 to TRBJ1-5; TRBD1 might be the D (6 bases). Sequencing ends 3 residues short of the CDR3 end; the germline J gene provides the rest. The CDR3 extends over 15 amino acids. Trimming left V 4 bases short and J 1 base short, with 14 bases between. CDR1 and CDR2 (germline): SQVTM, ANQGSEA.

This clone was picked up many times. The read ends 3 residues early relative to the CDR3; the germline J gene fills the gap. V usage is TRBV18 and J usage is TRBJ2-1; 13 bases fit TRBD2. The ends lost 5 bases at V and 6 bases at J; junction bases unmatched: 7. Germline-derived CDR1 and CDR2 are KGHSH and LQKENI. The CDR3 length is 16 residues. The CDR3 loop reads CASSTGWTSGGNEQFF. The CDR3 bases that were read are TGTGCCAGCTCAACCGGCTGGACTAGCGGGGGCAATGAG.

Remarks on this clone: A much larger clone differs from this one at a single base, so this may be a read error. The sequenced CDR3 bases are TGTGCCAGCAGCTTAACAGGGGGCGTAGGAACG. Its protein product is CASSLTGGVGT. The entire CDR3 protein is CASSLTGGVGTQYF. The rearrangement links TRBV13 to TRBJ2-3; 9 bases are shared with TRBD1. The read finishes 3 residues shy of the CDR3 end, and the germline J gene is used to complete it. The germline V gene has CDR1 PRHDT and CDR2 FYEKMQ (reference sequence). The CDR3 extends over 14 amino acids.

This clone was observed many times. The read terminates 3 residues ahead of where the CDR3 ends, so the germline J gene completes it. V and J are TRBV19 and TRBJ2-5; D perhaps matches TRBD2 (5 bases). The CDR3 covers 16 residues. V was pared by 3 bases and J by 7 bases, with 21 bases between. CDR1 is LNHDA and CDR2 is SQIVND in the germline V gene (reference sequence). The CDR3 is CASSIRGAVMDGTQYF. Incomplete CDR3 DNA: TGTGCCAGTAGTATTCGAGGAGCGGTCATGGATGGGACC.

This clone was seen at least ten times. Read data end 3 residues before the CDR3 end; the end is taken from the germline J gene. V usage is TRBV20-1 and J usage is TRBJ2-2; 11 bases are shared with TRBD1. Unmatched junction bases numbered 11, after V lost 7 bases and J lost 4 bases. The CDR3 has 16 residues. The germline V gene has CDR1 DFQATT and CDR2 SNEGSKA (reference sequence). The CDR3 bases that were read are TGCAGTGTCGGGGTCCTGGGGACAGGGGGCACCGGGGAG. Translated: CSVGVLGTGGTGE. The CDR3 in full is CSVGVLGTGGTGELFF.

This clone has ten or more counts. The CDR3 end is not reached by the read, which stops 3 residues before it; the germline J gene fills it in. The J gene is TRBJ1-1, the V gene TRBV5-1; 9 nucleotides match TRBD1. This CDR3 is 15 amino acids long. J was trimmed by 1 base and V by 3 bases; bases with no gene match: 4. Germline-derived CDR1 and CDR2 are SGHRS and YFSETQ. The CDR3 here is CASSSTQGANTEAFF. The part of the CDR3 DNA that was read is TGCGCCAGCAGCTCGACACAGGGGGCGAACACTGAA.

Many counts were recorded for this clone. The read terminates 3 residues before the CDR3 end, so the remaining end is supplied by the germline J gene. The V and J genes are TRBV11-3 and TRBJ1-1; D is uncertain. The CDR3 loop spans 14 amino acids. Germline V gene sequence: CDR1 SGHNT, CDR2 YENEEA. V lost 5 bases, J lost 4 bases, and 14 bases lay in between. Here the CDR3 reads CASSPTRGSTEAFF. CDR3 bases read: TGTGCCAGCAGCCCCACCCGGGGAAGCACTGAA.

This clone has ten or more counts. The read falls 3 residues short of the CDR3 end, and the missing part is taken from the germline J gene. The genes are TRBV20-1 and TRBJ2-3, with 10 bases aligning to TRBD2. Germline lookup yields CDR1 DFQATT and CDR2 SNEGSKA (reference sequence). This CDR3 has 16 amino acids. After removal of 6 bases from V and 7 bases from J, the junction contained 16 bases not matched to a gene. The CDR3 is CSAQTPILAGDNTQYF. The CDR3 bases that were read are TGCAGTGCCCAGACCCCTATCCTAGCGGGAGATAATACG.